These 23 T cell receptor beta chains came from one sample sequenced in a study of T-cell reconstitution after alpha-beta-depleted transplantation in children. Researchers prepared the TCRbeta library using unique molecular identifiers, the study reports. TCRdb independently ran MiXCR on the PCR reads; one entry per CDR3 protein. This table holds about 230,000 distinct CDR3 sequences, 9.5% to 15% found once. The sample was PBMCs from the stem cell graft donor, taken from the stem cell graft. These receptor sequences come from a human donor who donated a stem cell graft to a child with acute lymphoblastic leukemia.

This clonotype has a count of ten or more. The chain recombines TRBV28 with TRBJ1-6, with TRBD1 as a possible D gene (6 bases). Germline-derived CDR1 and CDR2 are MDHEN and SYDVKM. V lost 7 bases to trimming and J lost 9 bases, with 13 bases between them. This CDR3 contains 13 residues. The CDR3 nucleotides read TGTGCCAGCACCTGGACAGAGATTTCACCCCTCCACTTT. Its protein product is CASTWTEISPLHF.

This clonotype was seen ten or more times. The chain is built from TRBV6-1 and TRBJ2-2; 8 positions agree with TRBD1. Germline assignment: CDR1 MNHNS and CDR2 SASEGT. V lost 6 bases to trimming and J lost 3 bases; unmatched junction nucleotides: 6. The CDR3 has 15 residues. CDR3 protein: CASSAGTGHTGELFF. Here the CDR3 DNA reads TGTGCCAGCAGCGCCGGGACAGGACACACCGGGGAGCTGTTTTTT.

This chain uses TRBV7-3 with TRBJ2-1; a weak D match, TRBD2 (6 bases). The germline V gene has CDR1 SGHTA and CDR2 FQGTGA. The CDR3 runs 13 residues. With 5 bases removed from V and 9 bases from J, the gap between germline ends came to 14 bases. The CDR3 nucleotides read TGTGCCAGCAGCCCTTCTCGGGACTCTGAGCAGTTCTTC. Translating it yields CASSPSRDSEQFF.

This clonotype showed up many times. The chain employs TRBV5-6 and TRBJ2-1, with 12 nucleotides matching TRBD1. The CDR3 sequence is 17 residues long. The trim removed 2 bases at V and 6 bases at J, leaving 9 bases unmatched. Per the germline V gene, CDR1 is SGHDT and CDR2 is YYEEEE. CDR3 sequence (DNA): TGTGCCAGCAGCTTTCCGGGACAGGGGGCGAGTCGCAATGAGCAGTTCTTC. It codes for CASSFPGQGASRNEQFF.

This clonotype was recorded at least ten times. The genes are TRBV20-1 and TRBJ2-2, with D hard to call. CDR3 length: 12 amino acids. Germline V gene sequence: CDR1 DFQATT, CDR2 SNEGSKA (reference sequence). The V and J ends lost 1 base and 7 bases respectively, with 7 bases between them. The CDR3 DNA reads as TGCAGTGCTAGAGTCGGGTACGGGGAGCTGTTTTTT. Its protein is CSARVGYGELFF.

This sequence joins TRBV16 and TRBJ2-1; no firm D call. The germline V gene has CDR1 KGHSY and CDR2 FQNENV. V dropped 5 bases and J dropped 3 bases, with 17 bases sitting between them. The CDR3 is made up of 16 amino acids. DNA of the CDR3: TGTGCCAGCAGCTCCATTCTGCTGGGTTGCTACAATGAGCAGTTCTTC. Its translation is CASSSILLGCYNEQFF.

This clonotype was seen at least ten times. This sequence joins TRBV5-8 and TRBJ1-5; 8 bases agree with TRBD1. From germline, CDR1 is SGHTS and CDR2 YDEGEE. The CDR3 loop spans 17 amino acids. The V segment lost 3 bases and the J segment 2 bases; nucleotides outside the gene matches: 10. CDR3 coding DNA: TGTGCCAGCAGCTACGGGACAGGCATTAGGGGCAATCAGCCCCAGCATTTT. Translated: CASSYGTGIRGNQPQHF.

This clonotype has at least ten counts. The gene calls are TRBV20-1 and TRBJ1-4; a weak D match, TRBD1 (5 bases). The CDR3 is made up of 16 amino acids. CDR1 DFQATT and CDR2 SNEGSKA come from the germline V gene (reference sequence). Trimming removed 0 bases at V and 3 bases at J, with 14 bases between. CDR3 in DNA: TGCAGTGCTAGAGATCTAAGGGGCATTTCTAATGAAAAACTGTTTTTT. Encoded protein: CSARDLRGISNEKLFF.

This clonotype was counted many times. The genes are TRBV28 and TRBJ2-7, with unresolved D. Germline loops: CDR1 MDHEN, CDR2 SYDVKM. The CDR3 totals 10 residues. Trimming cost V 3 bases and J 7 bases, with 4 bases left between them. CDR3 sequence: CASSLGEQYF. DNA of the CDR3: TGTGCCAGCAGTTTGGGGGAGCAGTACTTC.

This clonotype occurred many times. This chain uses TRBV5-8 with TRBJ2-7; 10 bases map to TRBD2. Trimming at V came to 0 bases and at J to 2 bases, leaving 2 bases not matched to a gene. The CDR3 sequence is 15 residues long. Germline CDR1 reads SGHTS; CDR2 reads YDEGEE. In DNA, the CDR3 is TGTGCCAGCAGCTTGGGGAGCGGGGGGGCCTACGAGCAGTACTTC. Translating it yields CASSLGSGGAYEQYF.

This clonotype has at least ten counts. The chain couples TRBV5-1 to TRBJ2-5; TRBD1 might be the D (7 bases). The CDR3 sequence is 15 residues long. Per germline, CDR1 SGHRS and CDR2 YFSETQ. The V end lost 5 bases, the J end lost 4 bases, and 18 bases lay between the germline ends. This chain's CDR3 is CASRAGQQGGETQYF. The CDR3 DNA reads TGCGCCAGCAGGGCGGGACAGCAGGGAGGAGAGACCCAGTACTTC.

This clonotype was picked up many times. The chain couples TRBV7-9 to TRBJ1-6, with D possibly matching TRBD1 (6 bases). The CDR3 contains 14 residues. Germline assignment: CDR1 SEHNR and CDR2 FQNEAQ (reference sequence). Trimming stripped 0 bases from V and 7 bases from J, with 7 bases between. The CDR3 DNA reads TGTGCCAGCAGCTTAGCGCAGGGGAATTCACCCCTCCACTTT. As protein: CASSLAQGNSPLHF.

This clonotype was observed many times. V gene TRBV12-3 or TRBV12-4 combines with J gene TRBJ2-6; D is ambiguous. V shed 4 bases and J shed 0 bases, with 10 bases lying between them. The CDR3 totals 16 residues. The CDR3 sequence: CASSSGPRSGANVLTF. CDR3 bases: TGTGCCAGCAGTTCCGGGCCGCGCTCTGGGGCCAACGTCCTGACTTTC.

As regards this clonotype: Since a much larger clone is just one base distant, this may be a read error. The chain recombines TRBV20-1 with TRBJ2-3; 8 bases line up with TRBD1. J lost 2 bases, V lost 1 base, and 5 bases had no gene match. Per the germline V gene, CDR1 is DFQATT and CDR2 is SNEGSKA (reference sequence). The CDR3 has 15 amino acids. CDR3 in amino acids: CSARVPGGITDTQYF. The CDR3 region has the DNA TGCAGTGCTAGAGTACCAGGGGGCATCACAGATACGCAGTATTTT.

This clonotype has a count of ten or more. The rearrangement links TRBV12-3 or TRBV12-4 to TRBJ2-2; D is perhaps TRBD1 (6 bases). Trimming cost V 11 bases and J 4 bases, with 14 bases left between them. The CDR3 totals 13 residues. CDR3 region: CAAGTSSTGELFF. Written as DNA, the CDR3 is TGTGCCGCCGGGACATCTAGCACCGGGGAGCTGTTTTTT.

The sample holds many counts of this clonotype. V gene TRBV20-1 combines with J gene TRBJ1-6; 9 bases are shared with TRBD1. V dropped 5 bases and J dropped 12; count of bases not matched to a gene: 14. Germline loops: CDR1 DFQATT, CDR2 SNEGSKA (reference sequence). The CDR3 totals 15 residues. CDR3 DNA sequence: TGCAGTGCTGTAGTACCGGGACAGGGAGTAGGACCCCTCCACTTT. Translated, it gives CSAVVPGQGVGPLHF.

This clonotype was counted between two and nine times. The J gene is TRBJ2-7, the V gene TRBV20-1, with a possible D match to TRBD2 (5 bases). Trimming took off 5 bases at V and 4 bases at J, with 18 bases between the two ends. Per germline, CDR1 DFQATT and CDR2 SNEGSKA (reference sequence). There are 14 residues in the CDR3. CDR3 loop: CSAGPWGETYEQYF. The CDR3, as DNA: TGCAGTGCTGGGCCTTGGGGAGAGACGTACGAGCAGTACTTC.

This sequence joins TRBV4-3 and TRBJ1-1; D is unclear. Germline CDR1 is LGHNA and CDR2 is YSLEER. Trimming took off 0 bases at V and 0 bases at J, with 17 bases between the two ends. The CDR3 totals 18 residues. This chain's CDR3 is CASSQDPLKHGVNTEAFF. CDR3 DNA sequence: TGCGCCAGCAGCCAAGATCCTCTGAAGCACGGGGTGAACACTGAAGCTTTCTTT.

About this clonotype itself: It may be a read error: a sequence one base away is much more abundant. The gene calls are TRBV14 and TRBJ2-7; maybe TRBD1 (6 bases). CDR3 length: 14 amino acids. Germline CDR1 reads SGHDN; CDR2 reads FVKESK. V gave up 0 bases and J gave up 2 bases, with 8 bases separating them. This CDR3 is CASSQDSGAYEQYF. In nucleotides, the CDR3 is TGTGCCAGCAGCCAAGACTCAGGGGCCTACGAGCAGTACTTC.

This clonotype was counted at least ten times. CDR3 nucleotides: TGTGCCAGCAGGCTCGACGGAGGCGAGCAGTACTTC. Translating gives CASRLDGGEQYF. The rearrangement links TRBV6-2 or TRBV6-3 to TRBJ2-7; D possibly corresponds to TRBD2 (5 bases). The CDR3 runs 12 residues. Per the germline V gene, CDR1 is MNHEY and CDR2 is SVGEGT. V was cut by 6 bases and J by 6 bases, with 12 bases left in between.

The chain has TRBV5-6 and TRBJ2-7; either TRBD1 or TRBD2 may supply D (5 bases each). Trimming pared 5 bases from V and 7 bases from J, leaving 19 bases between. Germline V CDR1 and CDR2: SGHDT, YYEEEE. The CDR3 is made up of 14 amino acids. DNA of the CDR3: TGTGCCAGCAGAAGGAGAGACTGGGGGTTAGAGCAGTACTTC. As protein: CASRRRDWGLEQYF.

This clonotype was recorded many times. The chain has TRBV6-1 and TRBJ1-1, with a tentative D call TRBD1 (5 bases). The V and J ends lost 7 bases and 4 bases respectively, with 16 bases between them. The CDR3 extends over 14 amino acids. Germline lookup yields CDR1 MNHNS and CDR2 SASEGT. The CDR3 is CASNMGPRSTEAFF. The CDR3 DNA reads TGTGCCAGCAATATGGGACCGAGGTCCACTGAAGCTTTCTTT.

This clonotype was detected ten times or more. The chain is built from TRBV9 and TRBJ2-3; 11 bases fit TRBD2. This CDR3 has 15 residues. Trimming at V came to 4 bases and at J to 7 bases, leaving 8 bases not matched to a gene. The germline CDR1 and CDR2 sequences are SGDLS and YYNGEE. CDR3 region: CASSPTTSGNHTQYF. CDR3 bases: TGTGCCAGCAGCCCCACGACTAGCGGGAATCATACGCAGTATTTT.